This T cell receptor (beta chain) was sequenced for a study of T cells in Graves' hyperthyroidism and ophthalmopathy. For the study at large: At the time of initial diagnosis and before any treatment, peripheral blood was collected.

This clonotype was observed at least ten times. Diagnoses were made from clinical symptoms, serum measures (thyroxine and TRAb), thyroid ultrasound and orbital computed tomography. RNA transcripts provided the source from which TCR beta CDR3 regions were amplified. The HTBI primer set drove a first-round RT-PCR of the TCR CDR3. Via MiXCR, TCRdb re-called the multiplex PCR reads, giving one row per CDR3 protein. The table lists approximately 360,000 distinct CDR3 sequences, 15% to 17% of them singletons. Sequenced: blood. The clonotype comes from a woman younger than 35 with Graves' hyperthyroidism that later progressed to Graves' ophthalmopathy.

CDR3 sequence: CASSQGTENTDTQYF. For the CDR3, the DNA is TGCGCCAGCAGCCAGGGGACAGAGAACACAGATACGCAGTATTTT. This chain uses TRBV4-1 with TRBJ2-3; 7 bases agree with TRBD1. Germline lookup yields CDR1 MGHRA and CDR2 YSYEKL. After removal of 3 bases from V and 2 bases from J, the junction contained 5 bases not matched to a gene. The CDR3 consists of 15 residues.